This is a list of T cell receptor beta chains from one sample in a study of spatial heterogeneity in lung cancer. Via MiXCR, TCRdb re-called the 5' RACE reads, giving one row per CDR3 protein. The repertoire holds some 1,100 distinct CDR3 sequences, 6.4% seen once, with about an eighth in the top ten. Sample: normal lung tissue next to the tumor, taken at surgery. The receptor source for this set is a male donor with early-stage non-small cell lung cancer. The CDR3 runs from the conserved cysteine through the conserved F or W. Each record gives: clone size, V gene, D gene, CDR3 protein. D genes are given only for firm matches. Each size is how often the clone was seen (once, few, many) or a class if it is expanded.

clone size: medium-sized; V gene: TRBV12-3/TRBV12-4; D gene: NA; CDR3 protein: CASTLGGLRELFF